The clone carrying this TCR beta chain was observed once. Its antigen is not known. CDR1 is MDHEN and CDR2 is SYDVKM in the germline V gene. This CDR3 is 16 amino acids long. V was pared by 6 bases and J by 1 base, with 18 bases between. Combining a sample-barcoded 5' primer with a J-beta primer mix, a second PCR ran for roughly 7 to 11 cycles. TCRdb re-called the 5' RACE reads through MiXCR, storing one row per CDR3 protein. The sample has approximately 770,000 distinct CDR3 sequences; nearly 60% are singletons. The data were taken from a study of blood T cells in healthy people across ages. Regarding the study as a whole: The fall in TCR beta diversity per million T cells was roughly linear with age. Calculation of diversity from one million T cells yielded estimates considered to be underestimates.

Healthy Russian Caucasian donors spanned ages about 6 to 95 years. Every sample yielded at least 7 million isolated PBMCs. Input material: blood. The chain has TRBV28 and TRBJ1-2; D may be TRBD1 (5 bases). The clonotype originates from a man under 40 in good health. The CDR3 loop is CASSPDEGPINYGYTF. The CDR3 DNA sequence: TGTGCCAGCAGCCCAGACGAGGGGCCTATTAACTATGGCTACACCTTC.